This T cell receptor beta chain was captured by sequencing in a study of patients and donors after allogeneic stem cell transplantation (dated by TCRdb to the early 2020s). The germline V end is reduced by 1 base and the J end by 6 bases; junction bases left unmatched: 17. There are 18 amino acids in the CDR3, from cysteine to phenylalanine inclusive. The CDR3 DNA has 54 bases and is translated from base 1. In the germline V gene, CDR1 corresponds to SGDLS and CDR2 to YYNGEE. Receptors were amplified or captured by RT-PCR. Sequencing was carried out with a NextSeq 550. Starting from the raw public reads, TCRdb applied fastp trimming at Q25, assembled clones with MiXCR and retained in-frame beta chains. Rows matching on CDR3 protein sequence are summarized as one entry with the most common DNA and genes. This sample lists about 960,000 distinct CDR3 sequences; roughly 18% were detected once. Roughly 6% of the sample is taken by the ten largest.

With regard to this clonotype: No antigen is known for it. No qualities accompany the bases; no much larger clone lies one base away.

This TCR was sampled from a human donor who was either an allogeneic HSCT recipient or a stem cell or donor lymphocyte infusion donor (not recorded which). It is not recorded whose cells these are; they may come from a transplant donor. Material: blood, either unsorted or a sorted T cell fraction (not recorded which). The chain was built from TRBV9 and TRBJ2-3, and TRBD2 aligns with 7 junction nucleotides. The DNA sequence is given as TGTGCCAGCAGCGTACCAACAGATCGGGGGGACCCACCGGATACGCAGTATTTT. The resulting protein is CASSVPTDRGDPPDTQYF.